A single sample is the source of the 18 T cell receptor beta chains below, sequenced in a study of vaccination and CD4 T cells after COVID-19. The treatment is: approximately 10-day PBMC culture with coronavirus spike peptide pools or control peptides (ViraFEST assay). Sequencing of DNA taken from cultured CD4+ T cells relied on the Oncomine TCR Beta short-read assay. MiXCR, applied by TCRdb to the PCR reads, yields one record per CDR3 protein. The sample records about 13,000 distinct CDR3 sequences, around 60% being singletons. The antigens for these receptors are not known. The specimen was cultured CD4+ T cells from blood, collected after SARS-CoV-2 vaccination. These receptors were collected from a human donor with COVID-19.

This sequence joins TRBV6-2 or TRBV6-3 and TRBJ2-1, with 9 positions matching TRBD2. The CDR3 sequence is 18 residues long. Per germline, CDR1 MNHEY and CDR2 SVGEGT. V gave up 6 bases and J gave up 7 bases; unmatched junction bases: 19. CDR3 amino acids: CASSSTERGVIPGNEQFF. The CDR3 nucleotides are TGTGCCAGCAGCTCTACAGAGCGGGGGGTAATCCCAGGTAATGAGCAGTTCTTC.

This chain links TRBV27 with TRBJ1-6, with a possible D match to TRBD1 (5 bases). With 3 bases removed from V and 10 bases from J, the gap between germline ends came to 16 bases. Germline CDR1 is MNHEY and CDR2 is SMNVEV (reference sequence). The CDR3 length is 15 residues. The CDR3 loop reads CASSLFEGPGSPLHF. CDR3 sequence (DNA): TGTGCCAGCAGTTTGTTTGAGGGGCCGGGATCACCCCTCCACTTT.

The sample holds a few counts of this clonotype. The chain links TRBV6-1 to TRBJ2-5; 14 bases match TRBD2. V shed 6 bases, J shed 5 bases, and the junction held 8 bases outside the gene matches. The CDR3 runs to 16 residues. CDR1 MNHNS and CDR2 SASEGT come from the germline V gene. Here the CDR3 DNA reads TGTGCCAGCAGCCAAAAGACTAGCGGGGGGGGCGAGACCCAGTACTTC. Translating gives CASSQKTSGGGETQYF.

This chain joins TRBV15 and TRBJ2-3; D gene unclear. The CDR3 spans 15 residues. Per germline, CDR1 LNHNV and CDR2 YYDKDF (reference sequence). Trimming cost V 5 bases and J 4 bases, with 16 bases left between them. Written as DNA, the CDR3 is TGTGCCACCAGCCCCTCAAGGGAAAGGGCAGATACGCAGTATTTT. Translated, it gives CATSPSRERADTQYF.

The chain employs TRBV11-2 and TRBJ2-3, with 8 bases fitting TRBD2. Germline lookup yields CDR1 SGHAT and CDR2 FQNNGV. This CDR3 contains 12 residues. J was trimmed by 14 bases and V by 5 bases; bases with no gene match: 9. CDR3 sequence reads: CASSPGRGEGYF. DNA of the CDR3: TGTGCCAGCAGCCCGGGGCGGGGGGAGGGGTATTTT.

The chain recombines TRBV20-1 with TRBJ2-5; 9 bases map to TRBD1. J gave up 2 bases and V 0 bases, and 4 bases lay outside the gene matches. Germline V gene data show CDR1 as DFQATT and CDR2 as SNEGSKA (reference sequence). There are 15 residues in the CDR3. This chain's CDR3 is CSARDSGQGQETQYF. CDR3 coding DNA: TGCAGTGCTAGAGATTCAGGACAGGGGCAAGAGACCCAGTACTTC.

The CDR3 DNA follows: TGTGCCAGCAGCTTTATGGGTGCTAGCGGGGTTAACAATGAGCAGTTCTTC. Amino acid sequence: CASSFMGASGVNNEQFF. The rearrangement uses TRBV7-8 and TRBJ2-1; TRBD2 matches at 9 bases. V shed 3 bases and J 5 bases; nucleotides not matched to a gene: 11. Germline lookup yields CDR1 SGHVS and CDR2 FQNEAQ. The CDR3 extends over 17 amino acids. Full variable domain (remainder filled in from reference TRBV7-8 and TRBJ2-1): GAGVSQSPRYKVAKRGQDVALRCDPISGHVSLFWYQQALGQGPEFLTYFQNEAQLDKSGLPSDRFFAERPEGSVSTLKIQRTQQEDSAVYLCASSFMGASGVNNEQFFGPGTRLTVL.

This chain joins TRBV12-3 or TRBV12-4 and TRBJ2-5; 10 nucleotides line up with TRBD1. J was trimmed by 5 bases and V by 6 bases; bases with no gene match: 0. The CDR3 sequence is 12 residues long. The DNA of the CDR3 is TGTGCCAGCAGGGACAGGGGGGAGACCCAGTACTTC. Protein sequence: CASRDRGETQYF.

The chain uses TRBV20-1 and TRBJ1-5; 9 bases are shared with TRBD1. The germline V gene has CDR1 DFQATT and CDR2 SNEGSKA (reference sequence). V dropped 5 bases and J dropped 7; count of bases not matched to a gene: 12. CDR3 length: 15 amino acids. In DNA, the CDR3 is TGCAGTGCTCTCCCGGGACAGGGCAAGGGGCAGCCCCAGCATTTT. Translation gives CSALPGQGKGQPQHF.

The V and J genes are TRBV20-1 and TRBJ1-6; D not certain. V lost 2 bases and J lost 7, with 18 bases in between. The germline gives CDR1 DFQATT, CDR2 SNEGSKA (reference sequence). This CDR3 has 16 amino acids. The CDR3 bases are TGCAGTGCTAGACTCGACGACATAGGTCCCAATTCACCCCTCCACTTT. Residues: CSARLDDIGPNSPLHF.

The chain joins TRBV20-1 to TRBJ2-1; 8 nucleotides match TRBD2. In germline, CDR1 is DFQATT, CDR2 SNEGSKA (reference sequence). This CDR3 has 15 residues. Germline trimming cut 6 bases from V and 3 bases from J; bases unmatched to any gene: 10. This chain's CDR3 is CSASQGAGDYNEQFF. CDR3 nucleotide sequence: TGCAGTGCCTCGCAGGGAGCGGGGGACTACAATGAGCAGTTCTTC.

Here the CDR3 reads CASSGTGRGGDEQYF. The CDR3, as DNA: TGTGCCAGCAGCGGCACAGGTCGGGGTGGGGACGAGCAGTACTTC. The chain combines TRBV7-9 with TRBJ2-7, with D possibly being TRBD1 or TRBD2 (5 bases each). Germline CDR1 reads SEHNR; CDR2 reads FQNEAQ (reference sequence). The V and J ends lost 5 bases and 5 bases respectively, with 19 bases between them. The CDR3 consists of 15 residues.

There are a few counts of this clonotype. V and J are TRBV7-3 and TRBJ1-1, with 7 nucleotides matching TRBD1. The V segment lost 5 bases and the J segment 3 bases; nucleotides outside the gene matches: 3. CDR1 SGHTA and CDR2 FQGTGA come from the germline V gene. The CDR3 contains 13 residues. The CDR3 nucleotides are TGTGCCAGCAGCCTCGACAGGGACACTGAAGCTTTCTTT. Protein product: CASSLDRDTEAFF.

The V gene is TRBV20-1, the J gene TRBJ2-7; 7 bases align to TRBD1. Trimming at V came to 5 bases and at J to 6 bases, leaving 7 bases not matched to a gene. This CDR3 region has 12 residues. Looked up from germline, CDR1 is DFQATT and CDR2 is SNEGSKA (reference sequence). CDR3 coding DNA: TGCAGTGCTCCTAGACAGGGAACCGAGCAGTACTTC. Protein sequence: CSAPRQGTEQYF.

The CDR3 loop reads CAWDDDTEAFF. DNA of the CDR3: TGTGCCTGGGACGACGACACTGAAGCTTTCTTT. The rearrangement uses TRBV30 and TRBJ1-1, with D unclear. CDR1 GTSNPN and CDR2 SVGIG come from the germline V gene (reference sequence). The CDR3 runs to 11 residues. The ends were cut back, 5 bases at V and 3 bases at J, with 7 bases in the middle.

This rearrangement joins TRBV5-1 to TRBJ1-5; D is undetermined. Germline CDR1 and CDR2: SGHRS and YFSETQ. V dropped 2 bases and J dropped 5 bases, with 8 bases sitting between them. The CDR3 sequence is 13 residues long. CDR3 protein: CASSFDGDQPQHF. The CDR3 region has the DNA TGCGCCAGCAGCTTCGACGGGGATCAGCCCCAGCATTTT. Using reference TRBV5-1 and TRBJ1-5 for the parts outside the CDR3, the full variable domain is KAGVTQTPRYLIKTRGQQVTLSCSPISGHRSVSWYQQTPGQGLQFLFEYFSETQRNKGNFPGRFSGRQFSNSRSEMNVSTLELGDSALYLCASSFDGDQPQHFGDGTRLSIL.

This chain links TRBV12-3 or TRBV12-4 with TRBJ2-2; D is undetermined. The V end was cut by 6 bases, the J end by 0 bases, with 11 bases between. The length of the CDR3 is 15 residues. This CDR3 reads CASSPRKANTGELFF. In DNA, the CDR3 is TGTGCCAGCAGCCCCAGGAAAGCGAACACCGGGGAGCTGTTTTTT.

The gene calls are TRBV7-9 and TRBJ1-6, with 7 bases lining up with TRBD1. V gave up 5 bases and J gave up 10 bases; unmatched junction bases: 11. This CDR3 region has 15 residues. Germline CDR1 SEHNR, CDR2 FQNEAQ (reference sequence). The CDR3: CASSRGTALSSPLHF. In DNA form, the CDR3 reads TGTGCCAGCAGCCGAGGGACAGCGTTGAGCTCACCCCTCCACTTT.